The 11 T cell receptor beta chains below all came from one sample that was sequenced in a study of spatial heterogeneity in lung cancer. TCRdb redid the calling of the 5' RACE reads with MiXCR, one entry per CDR3 protein. This sample has around 110,000 distinct CDR3 sequences, with 9% to 15% found just once. The time point: blood at routine non-recurrence follow-up after resection. From tumor, nontumor lung or frozen PBMC, whole RNA was taken unsorted for sequencing. The sample in question was PBMCs, obtained at follow-up. Receptor source: a male donor with early-stage non-small cell lung cancer.

The CDR3 region has the DNA TGTGCCAGCAGTGAGAGGGGGCGGGAAGAGACCCAGTACTTC. This encodes CASSERGREETQYF. V and J are TRBV2 and TRBJ2-5, with 7 positions matching TRBD1. Germline V gene sequence: CDR1 SNHLY, CDR2 FYNNEI. This CDR3 comprises 14 residues. V lost 3 bases and J lost 3; bases outside the gene matches: 4. The full variable domain, in which reference TRBV2 and TRBJ2-5 provide the parts outside the CDR3, is EPEVTQTPSHQVTQMGQEVILRCVPISNHLYFYWYRQILGQKVEFLVSFYNNEISEKSEIFDDQFSVERPDGSNFTLKIRSTKLEDSAMYFCASSERGREETQYFGPGTRLLVL.

The chain is built from TRBV5-4 and TRBJ2-7, with 11 bases matching TRBD1. Unmatched junction bases numbered 2, after V lost 0 bases and J lost 3 bases. This CDR3 has 15 amino acids. Germline V lookup: CDR1 SGHNT, CDR2 YYREEE (reference sequence). In DNA, the CDR3 is TGTGCCAGCAGCTTGGCCGGGACAGGGGGCTACGAGCAGTACTTC. Amino acid sequence: CASSLAGTGGYEQYF.

This clonotype has a handful of counts. This chain joins TRBV4-3 and TRBJ2-7; D tentatively fits TRBD1 or TRBD2 (6 bases each). The CDR3 length is 14 residues. With 1 base removed from V and 0 bases from J, the gap between germline ends came to 7 bases. From germline, CDR1 is LGHNA and CDR2 YSLEER. The CDR3 region is CASSQGGASYEQYF. The CDR3 DNA follows: TGCGCCAGCAGCCAAGGGGGGGCCTCCTACGAGCAGTACTTC.

This clonotype was detected a few times. The J gene is TRBJ1-5, the V gene TRBV4-1; D possibly corresponds to TRBD1 (6 bases). The germline gives CDR1 MGHRA, CDR2 YSYEKL. V was shortened by 1 base and J by 6 bases, with 19 bases between the two germline ends. The CDR3 length is 17 residues. CDR3 amino acids: CASSQVPLRGSAQPQHF. In nucleotides, the CDR3 is TGCGCCAGCAGCCAAGTTCCTCTCAGGGGTTCCGCTCAGCCCCAGCATTTT.

This clonotype occurred a few times. The chain couples TRBV7-9 to TRBJ1-4; TRBD1 is a possible D gene (5 bases). The V end lost 5 bases, the J end lost 8 bases, and 12 bases lay between the germline ends. The CDR3 loop spans 13 amino acids. The germline gives CDR1 SEHNR, CDR2 FQNEAQ (reference sequence). The CDR3 reads CASSRDLGEKLFF. CDR3 bases: TGTGCCAGCAGCCGGGACTTAGGAGAAAAACTGTTTTTT.

This clonotype was recorded at least ten times. The chain joins TRBV4-3 to TRBJ2-3; D perhaps matches TRBD2 (5 bases). CDR3 length: 15 amino acids. Trimming pared 0 bases from V and 5 bases from J, leaving 12 bases between. CDR1 LGHNA and CDR2 YSLEER come from the germline V gene. In DNA, the CDR3 is TGCGCCAGCAGCCAAGAGCCTGCACGGGGAGATACGCAGTATTTT. As protein: CASSQEPARGDTQYF.

The chain employs TRBV5-4 and TRBJ2-7; D might be TRBD2 (6 bases). Deletions cut 0 bases from V and 7 bases from J, with 17 bases between. CDR1 and CDR2 from the germline V gene are SGHNT and YYREEE (reference sequence). The CDR3 length is 15 residues. The CDR3 nucleotides are TGTGCCAGCAGCTTGGCCGTGGGACGTGGAGGGGAGCAGTACTTC. This translates into CASSLAVGRGGEQYF.

This clonotype was recorded at least ten times. The chain has TRBV5-1 and TRBJ2-1, with D possibly matching TRBD1 (5 bases). The V and J ends lost 2 bases and 4 bases respectively, with 10 bases between them. CDR1 is SGHRS and CDR2 is YFSETQ in the germline V gene. The CDR3 extends over 14 amino acids. The CDR3 loop is CASSLLQVYNEQFF. DNA of the CDR3: TGCGCCAGCAGCTTATTACAGGTTTACAATGAGCAGTTCTTC.

Worth noting for this clonotype: Without the conserved terminal phenylalanine or tryptophan, this CDR3 likely stems from a read error. This chain joins TRBV5-1 and TRBJ1-4; D is ambiguous. V dropped 1 base and J dropped 7 bases, with 11 bases sitting between them. In germline, CDR1 is SGHRS, CDR2 YFSETQ. The CDR3 loop spans 14 amino acids. The CDR3 nucleotides read TGCGCCAGCAGCTTGACGGCAGAAACTGAAAAACTGTTTTAT. Its translation: CASSLTAETEKLFY.

The chain carries TRBV4-1 and TRBJ2-7; the D gene is possibly TRBD2 (6 bases). V dropped 0 bases and J dropped 5 bases, with 11 bases sitting between them. This CDR3 region has 14 residues. CDR1 MGHRA and CDR2 YSYEKL come from the germline V gene. The CDR3 spells CASSQDSPGDEQYF. The CDR3, as DNA: TGCGCCAGCAGCCAAGATAGCCCGGGGGACGAGCAGTACTTC.

In its sample, this clonotype was seen many times. The chain has TRBV5-1 and TRBJ2-1; perhaps TRBD1 as D (5 bases). The CDR3 loop spans 14 amino acids. V was clipped by 2 bases and J by 7 bases, with 13 bases between them. Germline loops: CDR1 SGHRS, CDR2 YFSETQ. CDR3 DNA sequence: TGCGCCAGCAGCTTTGGGGCAGGGATAAATGAGCAGTTCTTC. Protein: CASSFGAGINEQFF.